Listed below are T cell receptor beta chains from one sample, sequenced in a study of PD-1 blockade in classical Hodgkin lymphoma. Sequencing was performed with immunoSEQ multiplex PCR; in TCRdb, only in-frame clones are kept and a portion is missing. The sample gives tens of thousands of clones, 75% to 95% of which show up once; approximately 2.9% is in the top ten. Material: peripheral blood mononuclear cells (PBMCs), obtained before the fourth cycle of nivolumab. These receptors came from a human donor with classical Hodgkin lymphoma. CDR3s leave out the opening cysteine and the closing phenylalanine or tryptophan.

TRBV2	TRBJ1-1	ASLPRAMNTEAF
TRBV7-6	TRBJ1-4	ASSLAAFGDRLDANEKLF
TRBV19	TRBJ2-1	ASTSGPYNEQF
TRBV11-2	TRBJ1-1	ASNRPNTEAF
TRBV7-9	TRBJ1-2	ASGQGNGYT
TRBV7-2	TRBJ2-7	ASSLETSGGAYEQY
TRBV6-5	TRBJ2-7	ASGRDISYEQY
TRBV7-9	TRBJ2-1	ASSLRGTVYNEQF
TRBV7-9	TRBJ2-7	ASSFGGRGYEQY
TRBV28	TRBJ2-1	ASSDPSGGAYNEQF
TRBV7-9	TRBJ2-1	ASSLGRGSYNEQF
TRBV6-5	TRBJ1-1	ASSYIQGDGTEAF
TRBV4-1	TRBJ1-5	ASSQDHRSNQPQH
TRBV2	TRBJ1-5	ASSDPGTGHQPQH
TRBV5-1	TRBJ2-5	ASTAAGTAQETQY
TRBV15	TRBJ1-2	ATRLGGRIDYGYT
TRBV7-2	TRBJ1-2	ASSLEGTGGGYT
TRBV18	TRBJ1-2	ASSPSGQLDYGYT
TRBV29-1	TRBJ1-1	SFRDGRMNTEAF
TRBV28	TRBJ2-3	ASSTTGTSGTDTQY
TRBV7-7	TRBJ2-6	ASSLNKGQNPSGANVLT
TRBV5-6	TRBJ1-1	ASSFQTGGAAF
TRBV28	TRBJ1-2	ASSYGYGYT
TRBV9	TRBJ1-1	ASSVGPDTEAF
TRBV7-8	TRBJ1-2	ASSEKRAGSSNYGYT
TRBV2	TRBJ1-2	ASSRDRVNYGYT
TRBV4-1	TRBJ2-7	ASSQPTGTGGHEQY
TRBV19	TRBJ2-7	ASSIVVSGTSYEQY
TRBV11-3	TRBJ2-1	ASSRDNSGGEYNEQF
TRBV7-2	TRBJ1-3	ASSLLGNTIY
TRBV7-9	TRBJ1-1	ASSLGFGRANTEAF
TRBV28	TRBJ1-2	ASGDRGYYGYT
TRBV19	TRBJ2-5	ASSSNRGRDPQETQY
TRBV30	TRBJ1-1	AWSVSGAEAF
TRBV7-2	TRBJ1-3	ASSLRGGEGNTIY
TRBV28	TRBJ2-5	ASIRGGGFETQY
TRBV18	TRBJ2-1	ASRGPSYNEQF
TRBV5-1	TRBJ2-7	ASSQGAREQY
TRBV12-5	TRBJ1-3	ASGSRLGQTSSGNTIY
TRBV4-1	TRBJ1-1	ASSQLLLRDLSGTEAF